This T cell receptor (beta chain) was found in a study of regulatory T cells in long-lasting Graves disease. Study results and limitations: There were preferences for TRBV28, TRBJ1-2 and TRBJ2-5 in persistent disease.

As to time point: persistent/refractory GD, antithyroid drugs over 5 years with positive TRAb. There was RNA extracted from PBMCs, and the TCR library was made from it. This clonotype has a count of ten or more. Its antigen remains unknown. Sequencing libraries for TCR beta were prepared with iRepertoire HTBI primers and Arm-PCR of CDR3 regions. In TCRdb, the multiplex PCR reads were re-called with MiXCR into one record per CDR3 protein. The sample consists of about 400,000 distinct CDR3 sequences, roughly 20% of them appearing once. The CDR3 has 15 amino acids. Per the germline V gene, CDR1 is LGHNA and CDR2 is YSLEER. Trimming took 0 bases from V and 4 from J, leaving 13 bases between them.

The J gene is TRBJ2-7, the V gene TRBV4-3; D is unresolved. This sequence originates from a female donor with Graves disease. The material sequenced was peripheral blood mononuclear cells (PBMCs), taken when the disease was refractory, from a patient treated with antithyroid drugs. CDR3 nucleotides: TGCGCCAGCAGCCAAGATCCTAGTTTACTGTACGAGCAGTACTTC. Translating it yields CASSQDPSLLYEQYF.